In its sample, the clone carrying this TCR beta chain was seen many times. TCRdb recomputed calls from the 5' RACE reads with MiXCR, one row per CDR3 protein. The top ten hold 2.7% of the sample, which has some 110,000 distinct CDR3 sequences, 7.2% seen once. This entry is derived from a study of T cells after yellow fever vaccination. This TCR derives from a man aged 18 to 30 who received the YFV17D yellow fever vaccine. Sequencing used CD4+ T cells sorted from PBMCs, obtained roughly 47 days after the first yellow fever vaccination.

The CDR3 sequence is CASSDGVWDYIETQYF. The CDR3 DNA is TGTGCCAGCAGCGATGGAGTTTGGGACTACATAGAGACCCAGTACTTC. V usage is TRBV7-9 and J usage is TRBJ2-5; TRBD2 matches at 7 bases. The germline CDR1 and CDR2 sequences are SEHNR and FQNEAQ (reference sequence). The V and J ends lost 5 bases and 4 bases, in that order; junction bases with no gene match: 13. The CDR3 totals 16 residues. Full variable domain (outside the CDR3, taken from reference TRBV7-9 and TRBJ2-5): DTGVSQNPRHKITKRGQNVTFRCDPISEHNRLYWYRQTLGQGPEFLTYFQNEAQLEKSRLLSDRFSAERPKGSFSTLEIQRTEQGDSAMYLCASSDGVWDYIETQYFGPGTRLLVL.